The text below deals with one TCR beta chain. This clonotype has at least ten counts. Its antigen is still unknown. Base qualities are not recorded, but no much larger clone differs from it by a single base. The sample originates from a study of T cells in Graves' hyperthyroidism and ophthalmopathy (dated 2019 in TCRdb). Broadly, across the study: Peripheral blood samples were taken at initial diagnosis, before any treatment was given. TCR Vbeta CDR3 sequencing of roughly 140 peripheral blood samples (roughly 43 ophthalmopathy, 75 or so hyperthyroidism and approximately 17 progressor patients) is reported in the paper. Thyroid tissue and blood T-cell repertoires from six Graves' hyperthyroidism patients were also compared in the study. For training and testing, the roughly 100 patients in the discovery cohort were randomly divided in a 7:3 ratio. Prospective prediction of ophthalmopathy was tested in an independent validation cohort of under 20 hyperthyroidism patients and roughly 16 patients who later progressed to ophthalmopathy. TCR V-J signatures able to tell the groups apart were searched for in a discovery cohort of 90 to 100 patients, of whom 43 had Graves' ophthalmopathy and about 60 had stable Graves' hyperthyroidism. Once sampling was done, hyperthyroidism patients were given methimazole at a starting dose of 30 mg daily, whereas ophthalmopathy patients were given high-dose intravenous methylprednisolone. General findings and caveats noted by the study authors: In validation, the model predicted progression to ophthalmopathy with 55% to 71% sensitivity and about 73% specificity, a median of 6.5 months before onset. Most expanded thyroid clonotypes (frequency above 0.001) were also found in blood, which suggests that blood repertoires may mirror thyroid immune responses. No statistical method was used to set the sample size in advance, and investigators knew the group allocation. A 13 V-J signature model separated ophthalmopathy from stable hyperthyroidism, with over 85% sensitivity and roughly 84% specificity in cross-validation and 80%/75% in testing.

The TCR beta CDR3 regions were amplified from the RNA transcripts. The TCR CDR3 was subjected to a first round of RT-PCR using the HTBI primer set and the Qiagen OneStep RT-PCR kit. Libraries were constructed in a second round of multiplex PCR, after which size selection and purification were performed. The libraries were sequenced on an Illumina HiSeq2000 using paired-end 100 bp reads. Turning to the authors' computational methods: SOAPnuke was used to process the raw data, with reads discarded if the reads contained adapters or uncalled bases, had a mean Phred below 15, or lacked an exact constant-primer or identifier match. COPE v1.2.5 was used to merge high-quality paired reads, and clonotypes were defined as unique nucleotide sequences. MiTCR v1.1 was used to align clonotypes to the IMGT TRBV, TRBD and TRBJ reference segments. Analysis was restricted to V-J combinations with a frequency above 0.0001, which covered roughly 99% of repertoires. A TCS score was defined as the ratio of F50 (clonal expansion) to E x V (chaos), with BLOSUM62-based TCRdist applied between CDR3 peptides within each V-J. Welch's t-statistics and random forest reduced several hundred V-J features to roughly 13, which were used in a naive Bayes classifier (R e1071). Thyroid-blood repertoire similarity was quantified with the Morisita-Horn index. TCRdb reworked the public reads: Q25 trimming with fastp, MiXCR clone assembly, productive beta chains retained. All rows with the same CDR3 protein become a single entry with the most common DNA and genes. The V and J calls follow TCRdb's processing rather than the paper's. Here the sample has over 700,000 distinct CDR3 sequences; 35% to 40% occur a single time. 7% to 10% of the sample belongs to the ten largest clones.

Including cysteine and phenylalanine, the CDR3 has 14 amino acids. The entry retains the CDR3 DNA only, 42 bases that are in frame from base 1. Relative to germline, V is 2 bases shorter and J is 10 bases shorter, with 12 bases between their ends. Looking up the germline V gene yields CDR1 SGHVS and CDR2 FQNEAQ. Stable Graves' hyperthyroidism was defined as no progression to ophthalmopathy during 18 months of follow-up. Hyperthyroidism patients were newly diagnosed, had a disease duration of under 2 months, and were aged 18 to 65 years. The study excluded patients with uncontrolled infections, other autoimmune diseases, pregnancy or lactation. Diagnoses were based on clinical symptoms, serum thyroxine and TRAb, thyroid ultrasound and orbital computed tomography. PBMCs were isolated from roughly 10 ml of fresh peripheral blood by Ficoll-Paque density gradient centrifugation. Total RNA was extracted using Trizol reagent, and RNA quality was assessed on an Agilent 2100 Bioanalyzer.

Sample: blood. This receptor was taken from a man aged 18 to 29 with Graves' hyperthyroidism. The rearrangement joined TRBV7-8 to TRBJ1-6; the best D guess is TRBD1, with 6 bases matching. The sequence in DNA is TGTGCCAGCAGCTTATCGGGGGGCGGCTCACCCCTCCACTTT. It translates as CASSLSGGGSPLHF.